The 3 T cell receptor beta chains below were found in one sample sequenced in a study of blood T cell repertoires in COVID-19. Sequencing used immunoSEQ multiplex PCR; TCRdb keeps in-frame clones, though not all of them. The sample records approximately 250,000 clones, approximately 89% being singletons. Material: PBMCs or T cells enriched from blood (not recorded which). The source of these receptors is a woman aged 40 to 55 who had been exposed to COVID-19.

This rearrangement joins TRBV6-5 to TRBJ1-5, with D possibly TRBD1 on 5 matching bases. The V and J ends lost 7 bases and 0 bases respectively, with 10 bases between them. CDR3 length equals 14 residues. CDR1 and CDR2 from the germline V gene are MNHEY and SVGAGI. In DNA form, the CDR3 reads TGTGCCAGCAAAGACAGTTTTAGCAATCAGCCCCAGCATTTT. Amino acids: CASKDSFSNQPQHF.

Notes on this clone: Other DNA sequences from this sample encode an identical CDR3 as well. CDR3 residues: CASSLGQQETQYF. In nucleotides, the CDR3 is TGTGCCAGCAGCTTAGGCCAGCAAGAGACCCAGTACTTC. The chain has TRBV7-2 and TRBJ2-5; no clear D. With 1 base removed from V and 2 bases from J, the gap between germline ends came to 5 bases. Germline V gives CDR1 SGHTA, CDR2 FQGNSA. The CDR3 consists of 13 residues.

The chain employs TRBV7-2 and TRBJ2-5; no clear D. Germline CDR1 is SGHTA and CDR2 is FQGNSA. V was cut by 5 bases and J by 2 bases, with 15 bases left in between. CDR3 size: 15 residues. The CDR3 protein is CASSQSLTGQETQYF. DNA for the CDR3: TGTGCCAGCAGCCAGAGCCTGACGGGTCAAGAGACCCAGTACTTC.